This T cell receptor beta chain was sequenced in a study of PD-1 blockade in mismatch repair-deficient tumors. Time point denoted: identical roughly 10-day culture without peptide (control). As for this clone: Its antigen is not known.

TCRdb's table, derived via immunoSEQ multiplex PCR, lists solely in-frame clones and lacks some. Of about 14,000 clones in the sample, more than 75% are singletons; the top ten hold roughly 10%. This clonotype was sampled from an adult with mismatch repair-deficient cancer. Sequencing used cells cultured in vitro, obtained from a patient treated with pembrolizumab.

The CDR3 loop reads CASSPRTVSGANVLTF. DNA for the CDR3: TGTGCCAGCTCACCCCGGACGGTCTCTGGGGCCAACGTCCTGACTTTC. This chain joins TRBV18 and TRBJ2-6; D gene unclear. This CDR3 comprises 16 residues. Germline V gene data show CDR1 as KGHSH and CDR2 as LQKENI. Trimming removed 3 bases at V and 0 bases at J, with 9 bases between.